Presented here are 11 T cell receptor beta chains from one specimen sequenced in a study of blood T cell repertoires in COVID-19. Produced via immunoSEQ multiplex PCR; TCRdb's table is partial and in-frame only. The sample yields about 390,000 clones, about 87% seen once. The sequenced material came from peripheral blood. All receptors derive from a woman in her sixties or seventies with COVID-19, enrolled during active disease.

The chain recombines TRBV11-2 with TRBJ1-1; no clear D gene. V dropped 0 bases and J dropped 1 base, with 9 bases sitting between them. The CDR3 length is 15 residues. CDR1 is SGHAT and CDR2 is FQNNGV in the germline V gene. The CDR3 DNA follows: TGTGCCAGCAGCTTAGAGGAGACCAGGAACACTGAAGCTTTCTTT. This codes for CASSLEETRNTEAFF.

V and J are TRBV4-1 and TRBJ2-7; D remains ambiguous. The CDR3 has 12 amino acids. The ends were cut back, 4 bases at V and 0 bases at J, with 4 bases in the middle. CDR1 is MGHRA, CDR2 YSYEKL, per germline. The CDR3: CASSPSSYEQYF. The CDR3 DNA sequence: TGCGCCAGCAGCCCGAGCTCCTACGAGCAGTACTTC.

This clone was picked up a small number of times. V gene TRBV21-1 combines with J gene TRBJ2-2; the table's TRBD1 call for D was not verified on the DNA. TRBV21-1 is a pseudogene. The CDR3 is 15 amino acids. This chain's CDR3 is CASSGQGGDTGELFF. The CDR3, as DNA: TGTGCCAGCAGCGGACAGGGAGGGGACACCGGGGAGCTGTTTTTT.

V and J are TRBV6-5 and TRBJ2-7; 8 bases map to TRBD2. V was pared by 6 bases and J by 12 bases, with 13 bases of the junction left unmatched. CDR1 and CDR2 from the germline V gene are MNHEY and SVGAGI. This CDR3 spans 13 amino acids. CDR3 sequence (DNA): TGTGCCAGCAGAAGGGGAGGCGGGGGGAGGTTGTACTTC. It codes for CASRRGGGGRLYF.

The chain carries TRBV5-5 and TRBJ1-1; possible D gene TRBD1, 6 bases. Trimming left V 4 bases short and J 7 bases short, with 17 bases between. This CDR3 spans 14 amino acids. Germline-derived CDR1 and CDR2 are SGHKS and YYEKEE (reference sequence). CDR3 protein: CASSRTATPIEAFF. DNA for the CDR3: TGTGCCAGCAGCCGGACAGCCACCCCAATTGAAGCTTTCTTT.

The chain has TRBV2 and TRBJ1-1; D possibly corresponds to TRBD1 (5 bases). The germline CDR1 and CDR2 sequences are SNHLY and FYNNEI. The CDR3 spans 13 residues. The V end lost 4 bases, the J end lost 3 bases, and 9 bases lay between the germline ends. The CDR3 reads CASSVKTDTEAFF. CDR3 nucleotide sequence: TGTGCCAGCAGTGTAAAGACAGACACTGAAGCTTTCTTT.

This chain uses TRBV9 with TRBJ2-1, with 7 bases lining up with TRBD1. The CDR3 runs 14 residues. Germline V gives CDR1 SGDLS, CDR2 YYNGEE. Trimming at V came to 3 bases and at J to 7 bases, leaving 7 bases not matched to a gene. As DNA, the CDR3 is TGTGCCAGCAGCGGACAGGGCGTATGGAATGAGCAGTTCTTC. Translating gives CASSGQGVWNEQFF.

The rearrangement joins TRBV28 to TRBJ1-5; no clear D gene. With 3 bases removed from V and 3 bases from J, the gap between germline ends came to 6 bases. Germline V gene sequence: CDR1 MDHEN, CDR2 SYDVKM. The CDR3 extends over 13 amino acids. The CDR3 DNA follows: TGTGCCAGCAGTTTGGGCGTCAATCAGCCCCAGCATTTT. Its protein product is CASSLGVNQPQHF.

V and J are TRBV3-1 (or the pseudogene TRBV3-2) and TRBJ2-5; 13 bases align to TRBD2. The CDR3 is 15 residues long. V trimming: 8 bases; J trimming: 6 bases; junction bases outside the gene matches: 9. Germline CDR1 reads LGHDT; CDR2 reads YNNKEL (reference sequence). CDR3 in amino acids: CASRTSGGGRQTQYF. The CDR3 nucleotides read TGTGCCAGCCGGACTAGCGGGGGCGGTAGGCAGACCCAGTACTTC.

This clone appeared a single time. V and J are TRBV14 and TRBJ1-6, with D perhaps TRBD1 (5 bases). Deletions cut 0 bases from V and 0 bases from J, with 15 bases between. CDR3 length: 19 residues. Germline V gene lookup returns CDR1 SGHDN and CDR2 FVKESK. The DNA for the CDR3 is TGTGCCAGCAGCCAAGAGGGGCAGGGATTAAGCTCCTATAATTCACCCCTCCACTTT. Its protein is CASSQEGQGLSSYNSPLHF.

J is TRBJ1-1 and V is TRBV7-9; the D gene is possibly TRBD1 (6 bases). The CDR3 length is 14 residues. Per the germline V gene, CDR1 is SEHNR and CDR2 is FQNEAQ (reference sequence). Trimming took off 5 bases at V and 4 bases at J, with 14 bases between the two ends. The DNA for the CDR3 is TGTGCCAGCAGCCCCTACGCGGGGGCCACTGAAGCTTTCTTT. Translation gives CASSPYAGATEAFF.